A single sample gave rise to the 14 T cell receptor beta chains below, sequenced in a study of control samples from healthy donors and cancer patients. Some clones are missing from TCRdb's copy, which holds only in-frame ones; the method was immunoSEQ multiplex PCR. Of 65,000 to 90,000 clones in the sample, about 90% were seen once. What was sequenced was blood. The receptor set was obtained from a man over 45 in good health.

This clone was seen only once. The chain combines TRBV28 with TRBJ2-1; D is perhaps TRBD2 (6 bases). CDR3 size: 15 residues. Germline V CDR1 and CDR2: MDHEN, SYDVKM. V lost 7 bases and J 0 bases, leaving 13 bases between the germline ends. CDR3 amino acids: CASTSGGASYNEQFF. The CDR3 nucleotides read TGTGCCAGCACCTCTGGAGGGGCCTCCTACAATGAGCAGTTCTTC.

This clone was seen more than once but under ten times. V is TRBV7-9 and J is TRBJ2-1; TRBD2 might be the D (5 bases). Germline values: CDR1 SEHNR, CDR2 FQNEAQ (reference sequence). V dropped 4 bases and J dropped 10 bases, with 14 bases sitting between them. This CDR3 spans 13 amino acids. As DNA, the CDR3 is TGTGCCAGCAGCTCCCCACTAGGACGAGAGCAGTTCTTC. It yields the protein CASSSPLGREQFF.

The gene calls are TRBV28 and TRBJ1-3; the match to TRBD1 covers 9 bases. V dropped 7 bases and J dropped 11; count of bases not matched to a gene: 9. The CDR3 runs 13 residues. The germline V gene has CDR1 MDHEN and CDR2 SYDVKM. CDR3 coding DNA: TGTGCCAGCATCCCTGGACAGGGGAGAGCCATATATTTT. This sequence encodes CASIPGQGRAIYF. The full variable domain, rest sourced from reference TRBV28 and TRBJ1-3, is DVKVTQSSRYLVKRTGEKVFLECVQDMDHENMFWYRQDPGLGLRLIYFSYDVKMKEKGDIPEGYSVSREKKERFSLILESASTNQTSMYLCASIPGQGRAIYFGEGSWLTVV.

The chain's CDR3 is CASSLAAGATNEKLFF. CDR3 bases: TGCGCCAGCAGCTTGGCCGCCGGGGCAACTAATGAAAAACTGTTTTTT. J is TRBJ1-4 and V is TRBV5-1; no clear D gene. V gave up 0 bases and J gave up 0 bases, with 9 bases separating them. The CDR3 spans 16 residues. Germline CDR1 reads SGHRS; CDR2 reads YFSETQ.

DNA of the CDR3: TGTGCCATCAGTGTACTACCCAGCTATGGCTACACCTTC. This translates into CAISVLPSYGYTF. The chain has TRBV10-3 and TRBJ1-2, with no clear D. V was trimmed by 4 bases and J by 4 bases, leaving 10 bases between them. This CDR3 is 13 amino acids long. Germline CDR1 is ENHRY and CDR2 is SYGVKD.

CDR3 bases: TGTGCCAGCAGCCAATTGGCCTCGAACACTGAAGCTTTCTTT. It yields the protein CASSQLASNTEAFF. The J gene is TRBJ1-1, the V gene TRBV3-1 (or the pseudogene TRBV3-2); D uncertain. V lost 2 bases to trimming and J lost 1 base, with 8 bases between them. Germline lookup yields CDR1 LGHDT and CDR2 YNNKEL (reference sequence). This CDR3 is built from 14 residues.

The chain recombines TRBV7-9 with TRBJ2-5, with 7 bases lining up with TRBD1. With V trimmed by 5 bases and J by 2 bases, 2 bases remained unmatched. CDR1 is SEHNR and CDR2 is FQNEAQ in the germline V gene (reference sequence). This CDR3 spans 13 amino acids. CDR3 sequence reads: CASSTGQQETQYF. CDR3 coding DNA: TGTGCCAGCAGCACGGGACAGCAAGAGACCCAGTACTTC.

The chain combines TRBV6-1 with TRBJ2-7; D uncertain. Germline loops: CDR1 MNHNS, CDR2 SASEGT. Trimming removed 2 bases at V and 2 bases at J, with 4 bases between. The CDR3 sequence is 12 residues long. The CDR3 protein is CASSESPYEQYV. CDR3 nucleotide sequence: TGTGCCAGCAGTGAAAGTCCCTACGAGCAGTACGTC.

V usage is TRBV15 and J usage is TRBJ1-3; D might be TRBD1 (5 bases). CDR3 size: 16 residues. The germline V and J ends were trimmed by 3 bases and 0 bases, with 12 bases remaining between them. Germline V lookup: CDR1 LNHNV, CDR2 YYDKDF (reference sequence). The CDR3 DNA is TGTGCCACCAGCAGGGGGGACCGCAACTCTGGAAACACCATATATTTT. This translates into CATSRGDRNSGNTIYF.

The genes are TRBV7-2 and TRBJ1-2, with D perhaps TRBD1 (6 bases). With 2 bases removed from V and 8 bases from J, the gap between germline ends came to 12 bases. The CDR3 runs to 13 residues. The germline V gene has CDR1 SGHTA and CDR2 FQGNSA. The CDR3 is CASSLPQGRGYTF. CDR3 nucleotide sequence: TGTGCCAGCAGCTTACCACAGGGTAGGGGCTACACCTTC.

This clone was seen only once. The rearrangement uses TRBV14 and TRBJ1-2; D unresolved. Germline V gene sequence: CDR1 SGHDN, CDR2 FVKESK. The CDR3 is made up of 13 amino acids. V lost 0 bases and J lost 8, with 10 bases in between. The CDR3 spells CASSQEEGAGYTF. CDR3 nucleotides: TGTGCCAGCAGCCAAGAGGAGGGTGCAGGCTACACCTTC.

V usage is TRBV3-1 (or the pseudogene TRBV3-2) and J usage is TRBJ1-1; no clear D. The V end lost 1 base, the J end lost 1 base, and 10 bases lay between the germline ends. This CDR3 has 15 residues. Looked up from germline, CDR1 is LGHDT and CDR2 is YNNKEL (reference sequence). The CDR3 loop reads CASSQGLYGNTEAFF. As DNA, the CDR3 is TGTGCCAGCAGCCAAGGGTTGTACGGGAACACTGAAGCTTTCTTT.

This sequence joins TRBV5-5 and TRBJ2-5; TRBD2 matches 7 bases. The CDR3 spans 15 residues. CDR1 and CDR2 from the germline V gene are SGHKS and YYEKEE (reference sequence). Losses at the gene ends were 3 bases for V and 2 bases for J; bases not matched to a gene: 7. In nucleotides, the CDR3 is TGTGCCAGCAGCTCAACACTAGCGCCTCAAGAGACCCAGTACTTC. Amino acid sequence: CASSSTLAPQETQYF.

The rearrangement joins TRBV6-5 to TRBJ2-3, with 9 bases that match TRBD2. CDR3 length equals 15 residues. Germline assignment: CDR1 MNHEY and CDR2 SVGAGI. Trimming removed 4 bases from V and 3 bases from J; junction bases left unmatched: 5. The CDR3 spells CASSLGGRVTDTQYF. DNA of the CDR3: TGTGCCAGCAGTTTAGGCGGGAGGGTTACAGATACGCAGTATTTT.